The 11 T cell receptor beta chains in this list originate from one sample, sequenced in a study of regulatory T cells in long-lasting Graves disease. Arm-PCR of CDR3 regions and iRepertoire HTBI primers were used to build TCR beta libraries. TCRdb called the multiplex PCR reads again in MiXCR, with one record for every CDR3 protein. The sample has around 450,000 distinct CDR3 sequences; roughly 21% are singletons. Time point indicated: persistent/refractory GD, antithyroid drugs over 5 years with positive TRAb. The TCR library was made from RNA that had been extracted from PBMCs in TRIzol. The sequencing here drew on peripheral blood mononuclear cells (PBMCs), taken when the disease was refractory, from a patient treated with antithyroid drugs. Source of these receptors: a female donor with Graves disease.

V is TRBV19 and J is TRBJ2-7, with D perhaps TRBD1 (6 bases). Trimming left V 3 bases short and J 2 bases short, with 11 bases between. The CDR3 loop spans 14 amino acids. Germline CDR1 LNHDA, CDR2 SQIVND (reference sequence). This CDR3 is CASSIRGQAYEQYF. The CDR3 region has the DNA TGTGCCAGTAGTATTAGGGGACAAGCCTACGAGCAGTACTTC.

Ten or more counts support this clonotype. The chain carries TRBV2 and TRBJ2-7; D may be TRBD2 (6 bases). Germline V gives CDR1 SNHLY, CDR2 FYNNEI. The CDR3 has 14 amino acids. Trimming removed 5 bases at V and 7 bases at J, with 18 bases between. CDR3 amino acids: CASSQQDGGPEQYF. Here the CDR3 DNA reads TGTGCCAGCAGTCAACAGGACGGGGGACCTGAGCAGTACTTC.

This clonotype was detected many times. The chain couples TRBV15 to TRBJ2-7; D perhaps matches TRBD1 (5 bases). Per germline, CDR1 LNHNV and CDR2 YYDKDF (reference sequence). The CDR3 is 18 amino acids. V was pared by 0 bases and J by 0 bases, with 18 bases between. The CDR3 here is CATSRDQPRRQSSYEQYF. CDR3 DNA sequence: TGTGCCACCAGCAGAGATCAGCCTCGGAGACAGAGCTCCTACGAGCAGTACTTC.

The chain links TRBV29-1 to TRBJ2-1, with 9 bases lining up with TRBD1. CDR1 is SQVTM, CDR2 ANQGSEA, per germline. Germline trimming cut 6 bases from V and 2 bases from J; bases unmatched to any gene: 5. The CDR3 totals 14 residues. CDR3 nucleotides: TGCAGCGTGCCGGGACAGGGACCCTACAATGAGCAGTTCTTC. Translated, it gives CSVPGQGPYNEQFF.

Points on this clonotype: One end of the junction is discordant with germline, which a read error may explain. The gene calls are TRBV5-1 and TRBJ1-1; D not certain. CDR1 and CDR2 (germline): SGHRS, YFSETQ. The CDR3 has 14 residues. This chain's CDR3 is CASGLKFVGAEAFF. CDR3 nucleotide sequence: TGCGCCAGCGGCTTGAAATTCGTTGGCGCTGAAGCTTTCTTT.

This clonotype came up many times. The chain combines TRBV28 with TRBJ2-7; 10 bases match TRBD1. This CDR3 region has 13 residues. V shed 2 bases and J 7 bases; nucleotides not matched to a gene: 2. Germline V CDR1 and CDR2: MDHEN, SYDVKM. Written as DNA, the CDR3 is TGTGCCAGCAGTTTAGAGGACAGGGGGGAGCAGTACTTC. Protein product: CASSLEDRGEQYF.

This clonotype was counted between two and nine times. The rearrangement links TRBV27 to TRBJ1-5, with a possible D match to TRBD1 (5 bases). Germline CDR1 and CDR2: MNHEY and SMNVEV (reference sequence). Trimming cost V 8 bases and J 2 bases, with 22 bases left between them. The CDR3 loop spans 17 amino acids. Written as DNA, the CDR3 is TGTGCCAGCTCCCTCCGGGCGCGGGGGTCCGGCAATCAGCCCCAGCATTTT. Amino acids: CASSLRARGSGNQPQHF.

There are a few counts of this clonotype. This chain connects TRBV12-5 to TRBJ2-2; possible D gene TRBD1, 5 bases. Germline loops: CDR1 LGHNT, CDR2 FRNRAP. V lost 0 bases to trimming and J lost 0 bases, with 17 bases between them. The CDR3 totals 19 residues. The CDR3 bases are TGTGCTAGTGGTTTGGTAGGATCAGGGTGGTTTTCGAACACCGGGGAGCTGTTTTTT. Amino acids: CASGLVGSGWFSNTGELFF. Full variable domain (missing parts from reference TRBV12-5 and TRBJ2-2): DARVTQTPRHKVTEMGQEVTMRCQPILGHNTVFWYRQTMMQGLELLAYFRNRAPLDDSGMPKDRFSAEMPDATLATLKIQPSEPRDSAVYFCASGLVGSGWFSNTGELFFGEGSRLTVL.

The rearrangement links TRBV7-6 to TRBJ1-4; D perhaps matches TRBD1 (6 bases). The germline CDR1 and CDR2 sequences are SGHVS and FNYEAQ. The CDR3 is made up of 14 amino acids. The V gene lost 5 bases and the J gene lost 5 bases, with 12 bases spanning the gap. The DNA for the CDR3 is TGTGCCAGCAGCCCAAACACAGGGAATGAAAAACTGTTTTTT. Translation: CASSPNTGNEKLFF. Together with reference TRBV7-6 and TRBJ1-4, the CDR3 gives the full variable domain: GAGVSQSPRYKVTKRGQDVALRCDPISGHVSLYWYRQALGQGPEFLTYFNYEAQQDKSGLPNDRFSAERPEGSISTLTIQRTEQRDSAMYRCASSPNTGNEKLFFGSGTQLSVL.

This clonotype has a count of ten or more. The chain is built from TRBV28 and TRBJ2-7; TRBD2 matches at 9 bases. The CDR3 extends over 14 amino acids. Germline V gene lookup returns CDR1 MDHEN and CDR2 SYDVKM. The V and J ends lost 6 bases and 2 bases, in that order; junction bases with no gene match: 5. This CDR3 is CASRSSGDTYEQYF. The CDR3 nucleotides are TGTGCCAGCAGATCTAGCGGGGATACCTACGAGCAGTACTTC.

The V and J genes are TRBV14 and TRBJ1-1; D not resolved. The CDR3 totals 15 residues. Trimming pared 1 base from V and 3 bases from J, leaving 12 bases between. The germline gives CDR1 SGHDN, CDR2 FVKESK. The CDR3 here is CASSQVGLEDTEAFF. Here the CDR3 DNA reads TGTGCCAGCAGCCAAGTAGGTTTGGAGGACACTGAAGCTTTCTTT.